This T cell receptor beta chain was identified during a study of shared T cell receptors in the human thymus (dated by TCRdb to the early 2020s). For context, the study as a whole: The study examined how self-reactive, shared T-cell receptor alpha chains are generated in the human thymus.

The library was prepared using the immunoSEQ multiplex PCR assay. In TCRdb, the immuneACCESS table is reduced to in-frame sequences with V and J assigned. These tables do not hold every clone; where another copy was compared, an unresolved V gene accounts for under half, and the others remain unexplained. Across this sample there are about 730,000 clones, with roughly 88% seen only once. The ten largest clones capture about 0.011% of the sample. As to this clone: Its antigen is still unknown. Per-base qualities were not stored, and no clone one base away is much larger.

These sequences were also reported in another study, on human thymus T cells. As that second study puts it: Immunologically healthy infants undergoing open corrective cardiac surgery for congenital heart defects in Finland were used as donors. Thymus tissue was obtained as surgical resects removed during corrective cardiac surgery. Usage of V and J gene segments appeared to be biased in both the thymic and the peripheral blood repertoires. The related research reported highly overlapping thymic TCR repertoires among unrelated individuals. The study used roughly 8 infant thymus samples plus four related peripheral blood samples to characterize TCR alpha and beta repertoires. Donor ages ranged from about 7 to 244 days, and the cohort comprised 5 to 7 male and a couple of female infants. Thymocytes were mechanically released from the tissue and were stored as pellets of about 9.5-33 million cells at -70 degrees C. Genomic DNA was extracted from frozen cell pellets with a QIAsymphony instrument. Using the immunoSEQ multiplex PCR assay, the TCRB and TCRAD loci were amplified from a standardized quantity of quality-controlled genomic DNA. The amplicons spanned the V(D)J region and were long enough to cover the CDR3 and allow V and J genes to be identified. Through the commercial immunoSEQ service, the amplicons were sequenced on an Illumina platform. Primer bias and sequencing errors were corrected using previously described methods, and TCRAD and TCRB definitions followed the IMGT database. Analysis of the repertoires was done with immunoSEQ Analyzer 3.0 and VDJTools and included basic statistics, V/J segment usage, diversity estimates, rarefaction and pairwise overlap. Diversity was estimated with Chao1, ChaoE, Efron-Thisted, Shannon and inverse Simpson indices, and also on datasets down-sampled to the smallest sample. Repertoire overlap used strict matching of CDR3 nucleotide sequence, V gene and J gene, with Jaccard-based multidimensional scaling clustering. On average, thymus samples gave around 810,000 unique TCRB clonotypes, whereas blood samples gave about 84,000.

Sequenced input: thymocytes. This sequence was found in a girl under three years old with a congenital heart defect. Donor details come from another sample of the same person, matched by shared clones.

At the DNA level, the sequence is TGTGCCAGCAGCTTAGGCGGACTAGCGGAACACAATGAGCAGTTCTTC. Its amino acids are CASSLGGLAEHNEQFF. This receptor chain uses TRBV11-2 and TRBJ2-1, with TRBD2 identical over 10 junction bases. Including the terminal cysteine and phenylalanine, the CDR3 comprises 16 residues. Only the CDR3 DNA is retained, 48 bases long and in frame from the first base. V lost 1 base and J lost 5 bases, and the count of bases not matched to a germline gene is 5. From the germline V gene, CDR1 is SGHAT and CDR2 is FQNNGV.